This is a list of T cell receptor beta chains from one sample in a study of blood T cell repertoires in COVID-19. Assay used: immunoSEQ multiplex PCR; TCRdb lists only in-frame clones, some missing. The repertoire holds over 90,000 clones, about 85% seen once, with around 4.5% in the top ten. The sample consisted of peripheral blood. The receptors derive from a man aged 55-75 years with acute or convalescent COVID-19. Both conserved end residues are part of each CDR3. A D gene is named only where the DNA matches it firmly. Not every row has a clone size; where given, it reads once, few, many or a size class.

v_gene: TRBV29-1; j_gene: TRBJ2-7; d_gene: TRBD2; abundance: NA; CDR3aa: CSVRPRRESSYEQYF; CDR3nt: TGCAGCGTACGACCCCGGCGGGAGAGCTCCTACGAGCAGTACTTC
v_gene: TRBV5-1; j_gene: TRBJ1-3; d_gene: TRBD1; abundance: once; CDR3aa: CASSLEGAFFSGNTIYF; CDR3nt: TGCGCCAGCAGCCTGGAGGGGGCCTTCTTTTCTGGAAACACCATATATTTT
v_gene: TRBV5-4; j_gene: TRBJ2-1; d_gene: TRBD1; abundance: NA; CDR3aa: CASSPRDSAFHEQFF; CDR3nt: TGTGCCAGCAGCCCTAGGGACAGTGCGTTCCATGAGCAGTTCTTC
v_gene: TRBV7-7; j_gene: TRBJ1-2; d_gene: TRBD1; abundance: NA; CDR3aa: CASSKGQGGIGYYGYTF; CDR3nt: TGTGCTAGCAGCAAGGGACAGGGTGGGATCGGGTACTATGGCTACACCTTC
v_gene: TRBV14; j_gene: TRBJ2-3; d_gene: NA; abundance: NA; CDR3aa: CASSQDNGGWSDTQYF; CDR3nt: TGTGCCAGCAGCCAAGATAACGGGGGTTGGTCAGATACGCAGTATTTT
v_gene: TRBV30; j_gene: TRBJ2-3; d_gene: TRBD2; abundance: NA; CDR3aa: CAWTSGTTDTQYF; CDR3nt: TGTGCCTGGACTAGCGGAACCACAGATACGCAGTATTTT
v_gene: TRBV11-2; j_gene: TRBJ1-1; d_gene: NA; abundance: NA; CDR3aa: CASRLGVEAFF; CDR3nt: TGTGCCAGCAGACTGGGAGTAGAAGCTTTCTTT
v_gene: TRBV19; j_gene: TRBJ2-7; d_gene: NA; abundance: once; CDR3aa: CASSSIAAGEQYF; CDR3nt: TGTGCCAGTAGCTCCATCGCGGCCGGCGAGCAGTACTTC
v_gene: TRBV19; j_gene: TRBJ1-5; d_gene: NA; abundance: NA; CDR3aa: CASKHETLGQPQHF; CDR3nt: TGTGCCAGTAAGCATGAAACACTGGGCCAGCCCCAGCATTTT
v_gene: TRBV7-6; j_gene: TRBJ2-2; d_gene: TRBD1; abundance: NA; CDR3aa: CASSVGQGVTGELFF; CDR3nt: TGTGCCAGCAGCGTCGGACAGGGCGTCACCGGGGAGCTGTTTTTT
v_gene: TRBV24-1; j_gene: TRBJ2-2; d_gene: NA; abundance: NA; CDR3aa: CATSDPGLGELFF; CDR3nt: TGTGCCACCAGTGATCCAGGGCTCGGGGAGCTGTTTTTT
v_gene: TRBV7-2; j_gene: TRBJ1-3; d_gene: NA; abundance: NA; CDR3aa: CASSPTRWGESGNTIYF; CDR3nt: TGTGCCAGCAGCCCGACGAGATGGGGGGAATCTGGAAACACCATATATTTT
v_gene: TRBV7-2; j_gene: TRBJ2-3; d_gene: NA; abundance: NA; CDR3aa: CASSREAGSGRTDTQYF; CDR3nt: TGTGCCAGCAGCAGGGAGGCGGGTAGCGGACGCACAGATACGCAGTATTTT
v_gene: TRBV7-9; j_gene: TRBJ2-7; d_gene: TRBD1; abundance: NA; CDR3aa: CASSLPGQGAGEQYF; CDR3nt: TGTGCCAGCAGCTTACCGGGACAGGGGGCTGGGGAGCAGTACTTC
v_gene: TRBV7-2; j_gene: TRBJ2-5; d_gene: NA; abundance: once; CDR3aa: CASSLGDKPQETQYF; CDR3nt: TGTGCCAGCAGCTTAGGGGACAAGCCCCAAGAGACCCAGTACTTC
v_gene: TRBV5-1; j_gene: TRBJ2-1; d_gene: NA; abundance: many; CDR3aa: CASSLLGGSSYNEQFF; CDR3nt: TGCGCCAGCAGCTTGCTAGGTGGGAGTTCCTACAATGAGCAGTTCTTC
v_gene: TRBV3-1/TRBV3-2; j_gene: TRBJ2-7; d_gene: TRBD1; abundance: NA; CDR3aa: CASGGTGSSEQYF; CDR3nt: TGTGCCAGCGGGGGGACAGGGTCTTCCGAGCAGTACTTC
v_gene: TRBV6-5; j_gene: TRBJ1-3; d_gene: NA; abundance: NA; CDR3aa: CASRIQISGNTIYF; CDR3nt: TGTGCCAGCAGGATCCAGATCTCTGGAAACACCATATATTTT
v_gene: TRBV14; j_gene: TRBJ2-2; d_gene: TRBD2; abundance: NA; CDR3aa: CASRETGTSNTGELFF; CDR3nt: TGTGCCAGCAGGGAAACCGGGACTAGTAACACCGGGGAGCTGTTTTTT
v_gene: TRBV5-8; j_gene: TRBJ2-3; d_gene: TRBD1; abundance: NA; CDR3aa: CASSPLRQGKSDTQYF; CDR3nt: TGTGCCAGCAGCCCTCTTCGACAGGGCAAGTCCGATACGCAGTATTTT
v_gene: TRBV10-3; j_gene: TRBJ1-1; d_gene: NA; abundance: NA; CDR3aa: CAISESSTDTEAFF; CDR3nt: TGTGCCATCAGTGAGTCGTCTACAGACACTGAAGCTTTCTTT
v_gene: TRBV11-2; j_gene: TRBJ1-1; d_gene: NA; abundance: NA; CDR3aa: CASSLVPRQANTEAFF; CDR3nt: TGTGCCAGCAGCTTAGTCCCCCGACAGGCGAACACTGAAGCTTTCTTT
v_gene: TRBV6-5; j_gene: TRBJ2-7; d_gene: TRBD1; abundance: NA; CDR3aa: CASRDRVAYEQYF; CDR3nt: TGTGCCAGCAGGGACAGGGTGGCCTACGAGCAGTACTTC
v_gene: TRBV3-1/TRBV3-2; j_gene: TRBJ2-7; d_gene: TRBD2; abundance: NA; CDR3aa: CASSHPRTSGYEQYF; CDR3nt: TGTGCCAGCAGCCATCCCCGGACTAGCGGGTACGAGCAGTACTTC
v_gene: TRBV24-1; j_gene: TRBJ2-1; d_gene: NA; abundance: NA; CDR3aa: CATSREGMAEQFF; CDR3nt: TGTGCCACCAGTCGCGAGGGAATGGCTGAGCAGTTCTTC
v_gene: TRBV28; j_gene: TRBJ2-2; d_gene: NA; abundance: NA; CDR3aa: CASSPEGLGTGELFF; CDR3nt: TGTGCCAGCAGTCCGGAGGGCTTGGGGACCGGGGAGCTGTTTTTT
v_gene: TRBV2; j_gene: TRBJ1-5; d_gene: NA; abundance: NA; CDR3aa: CASSEGSYSNQPQHF; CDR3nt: TGTGCCAGCAGTGAGGGCAGTTATAGCAATCAGCCCCAGCATTTT
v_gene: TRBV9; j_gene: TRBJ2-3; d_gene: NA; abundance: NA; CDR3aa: CASSVGFGVTDTQYF; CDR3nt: TGTGCCAGCAGCGTAGGGTTCGGAGTCACAGATACGCAGTATTTT
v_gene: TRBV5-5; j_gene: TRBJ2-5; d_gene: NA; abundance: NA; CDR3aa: CASSLVKGVQETQYF; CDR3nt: TGTGCCAGCAGCTTGGTTAAGGGAGTTCAAGAGACCCAGTACTTC
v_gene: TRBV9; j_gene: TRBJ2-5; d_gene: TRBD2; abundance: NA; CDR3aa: CASSVAAGLAVETQYF; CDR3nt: TGTGCCAGCAGCGTAGCCGCAGGACTAGCCGTTGAGACCCAGTACTTC
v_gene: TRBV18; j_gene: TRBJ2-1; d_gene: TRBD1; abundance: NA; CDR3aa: CASSRDSYEQFF; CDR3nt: TGTGCCAGCTCACGGGACAGTTATGAGCAGTTCTTC
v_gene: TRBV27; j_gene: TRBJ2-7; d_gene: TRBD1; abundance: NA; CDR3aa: CATRTGPSEQYF; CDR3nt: TGTGCCACTAGGACAGGGCCCTCCGAGCAGTACTTC
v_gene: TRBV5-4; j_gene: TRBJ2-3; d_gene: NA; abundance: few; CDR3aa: CASSGAGPDTQYF; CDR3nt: TGTGCCAGCAGCGGGGCAGGCCCAGATACGCAGTATTTT
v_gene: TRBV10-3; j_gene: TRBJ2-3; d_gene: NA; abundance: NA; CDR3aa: CAISESTVRTDTQYF; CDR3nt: TGTGCCATCAGTGAGTCGACAGTACGCACAGATACGCAGTATTTT
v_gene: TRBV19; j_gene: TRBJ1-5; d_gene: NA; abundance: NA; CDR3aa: CASSIGPGYNQPQHF; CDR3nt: TGTGCCAGTAGTATAGGGCCAGGTTACAATCAGCCCCAGCATTTT
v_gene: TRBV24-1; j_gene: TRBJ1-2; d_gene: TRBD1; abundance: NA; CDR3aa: CATSDSKGQANPGYTF; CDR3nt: TGTGCCACCAGTGATTCGAAGGGACAGGCGAACCCTGGCTACACCTTC
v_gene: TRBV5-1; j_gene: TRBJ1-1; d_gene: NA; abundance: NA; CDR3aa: CASSLGPGPNTEAFF; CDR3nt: TGCGCCAGCAGCTTGGGCCCAGGCCCTAACACTGAAGCTTTCTTT
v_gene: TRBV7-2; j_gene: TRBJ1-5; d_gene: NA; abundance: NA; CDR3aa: CASSLKGGYQPQHF; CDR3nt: TGTGCCAGCAGCTTAAAGGGGGGGTATCAGCCCCAGCATTTT
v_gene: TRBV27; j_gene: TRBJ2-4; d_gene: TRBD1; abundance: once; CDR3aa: CASSSHRTGPSSRAKNIQYF; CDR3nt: TGTGCCAGCAGTTCACACCGGACAGGGCCTAGCTCCCGAGCCAAAAACATTCAGTACTTC
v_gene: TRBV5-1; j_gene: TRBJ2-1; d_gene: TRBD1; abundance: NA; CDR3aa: CASSLDGTGVNEQFF; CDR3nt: TGCGCCAGCAGCTTGGATGGGACAGGGGTTAATGAGCAGTTCTTC
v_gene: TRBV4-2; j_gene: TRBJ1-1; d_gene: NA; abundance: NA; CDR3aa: CASSQGLGGDTEAFF; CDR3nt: TGTGCCAGCAGCCAAGGGCTAGGAGGGGACACTGAAGCTTTCTTT
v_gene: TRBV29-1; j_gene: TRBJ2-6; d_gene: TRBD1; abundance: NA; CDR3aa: CSATDRAGASGANVLTF; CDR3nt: TGCAGCGCCACCGACAGGGCCGGAGCCTCTGGGGCCAACGTCCTGACTTTC
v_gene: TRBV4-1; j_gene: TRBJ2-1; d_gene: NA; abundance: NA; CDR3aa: CASSQESSFQLRSNEQFF; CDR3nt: TGCGCCAGCAGCCAAGAATCTAGCTTCCAGCTTAGGAGTAATGAGCAGTTCTTC
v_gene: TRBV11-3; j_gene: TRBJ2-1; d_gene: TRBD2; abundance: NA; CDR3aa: CASSPQGLAGEQFF; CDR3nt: TGTGCCAGCAGCCCTCAAGGACTAGCAGGTGAGCAGTTCTTC
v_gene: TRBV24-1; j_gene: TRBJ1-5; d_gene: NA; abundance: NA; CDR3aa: CATSDIRGGQPQHF; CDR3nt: TGTGCCACCAGTGATATTAGGGGGGGTCAGCCCCAGCATTTT
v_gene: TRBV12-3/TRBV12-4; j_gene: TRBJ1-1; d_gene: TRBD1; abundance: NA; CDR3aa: CASSSTGKAFF; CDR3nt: TGTGCCAGCAGTTCGACAGGGAAAGCTTTCTTT
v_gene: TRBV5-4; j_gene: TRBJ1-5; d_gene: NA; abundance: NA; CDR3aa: CASSSAGQNQPQHF; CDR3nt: TGTGCCAGCAGCTCCGCGGGCCAGAATCAGCCCCAGCATTTT
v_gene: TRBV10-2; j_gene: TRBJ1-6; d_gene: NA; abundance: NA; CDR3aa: CASKGQPNSPLHF; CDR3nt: TGCGCCAGCAAGGGACAACCCAATTCACCCCTCCACTTT
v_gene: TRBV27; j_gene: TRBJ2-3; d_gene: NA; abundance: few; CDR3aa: CASSLGRRRTDTQYF; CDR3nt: TGTGCCAGCAGTTTGGGGCGGAGACGCACAGATACGCAGTATTTT
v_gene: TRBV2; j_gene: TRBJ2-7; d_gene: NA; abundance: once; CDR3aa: CASCVGVSYEQYF; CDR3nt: TGTGCCAGCTGCGTAGGGGTCTCCTACGAGCAGTACTTC
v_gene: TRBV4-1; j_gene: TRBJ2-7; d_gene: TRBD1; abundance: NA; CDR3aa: CASSQLDRGQYEQYF; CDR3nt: TGCGCCAGCAGCCAACTGGACAGGGGGCAATACGAGCAGTACTTC
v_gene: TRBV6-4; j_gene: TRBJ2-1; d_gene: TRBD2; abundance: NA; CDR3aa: CASSEFAGVLYNEQFF; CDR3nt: TGTGCCAGCAGTGAGTTTGCGGGAGTGTTGTACAATGAGCAGTTCTTC
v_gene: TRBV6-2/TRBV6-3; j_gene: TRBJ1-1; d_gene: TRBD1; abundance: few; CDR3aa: CASSLRQGNFTEAFF; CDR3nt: TGTGCCAGCAGTCTGCGACAGGGGAATTTCACTGAAGCTTTCTTT
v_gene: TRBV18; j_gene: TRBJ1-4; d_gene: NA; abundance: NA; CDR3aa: CASSRYLNEKLFF; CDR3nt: TGTGCCAGCTCCAGATATCTTAATGAAAAACTGTTTTTT
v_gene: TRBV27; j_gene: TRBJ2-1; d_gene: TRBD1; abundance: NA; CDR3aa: CASSLVGTGLNNEQFF; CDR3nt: TGTGCCAGCAGTTTAGTCGGGACAGGGCTTAACAATGAGCAGTTCTTC
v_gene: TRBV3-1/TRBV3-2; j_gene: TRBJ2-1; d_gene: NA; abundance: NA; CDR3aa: CASSPLLRRSSYNEQFF; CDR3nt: TGTGCCAGCAGCCCCCTGCTGCGGAGAAGCTCCTACAATGAGCAGTTCTTC
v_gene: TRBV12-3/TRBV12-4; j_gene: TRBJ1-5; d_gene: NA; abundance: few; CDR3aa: CASSLQGGQPQHF; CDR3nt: TGTGCCAGCAGTCTACAGGGTGGTCAGCCCCAGCATTTT
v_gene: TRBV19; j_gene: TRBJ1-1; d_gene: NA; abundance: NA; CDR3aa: CASNQGTNTEAFF; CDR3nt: TGTGCCAGTAATCAGGGCACGAACACTGAAGCTTTCTTT
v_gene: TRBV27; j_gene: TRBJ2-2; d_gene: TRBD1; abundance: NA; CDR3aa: CASGDRGNTGELFF; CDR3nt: TGTGCCAGCGGAGACAGGGGAAACACCGGGGAGCTGTTTTTT
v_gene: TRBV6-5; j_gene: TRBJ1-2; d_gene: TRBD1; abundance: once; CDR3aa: CASRVQGVPYGYTF; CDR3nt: TGTGCCAGCAGGGTACAGGGGGTCCCCTATGGCTACACCTTC